A selection of T cell receptor beta chains follows, all from one sample in a study of regulatory T cells in long-lasting Graves disease. TCRdb re-analysed the multiplex PCR reads in MiXCR, keeping a single row per CDR3 protein. The repertoire holds 680,000 or so distinct CDR3 sequences, with about 15% as singletons. The sample also formed part of further work on T cells in Graves' hyperthyroidism and ophthalmopathy.

The input for sequencing was peripheral blood mononuclear cells (PBMCs), taken at new diagnosis, from a patient treated with antithyroid drugs. The receptor source for this set is a woman under 40 with Graves disease. Both conserved end residues are trimmed from each CDR3.

TRBJ1-5	14	TRBV10-3	AISDQGTPSNQPQH
TRBJ2-7	13	TRBV6-5	ASSYSIARRDEQY
TRBJ1-6	12	TRBV7-9	ASSRGTGDSPLH
TRBJ2-5	12	TRBV3-1	ANSQVSRQETQY
TRBJ1-5	12	TRBV27	ANSLSIGNQPQH
TRBJ2-5	12	TRBV20-1	SANWLAGGETQY
TRBJ1-4	13	TRBV28	ASSFLGVRDEKLF
TRBJ1-4	13	TRBV9	ASSALGQGRQKLF
TRBJ2-1	13	TRBV9	ASSSRTGGGNEQF
TRBJ2-1	16	TRBV7-9	ASSLDPGLAGEKDEQF
TRBJ2-5	13	TRBV28	ASTGGGRYQETQY
TRBJ1-2	13	TRBV12-3/TRBV12-4	ASSLGGGTDYGYT
TRBJ2-7	10	TRBV3-1	ASSPQGNEQY
TRBJ2-1	14	TRBV18	ASSPPSGRTYNEQF
TRBJ1-4	13	TRBV7-9	ASSPTGNINEKLF
TRBJ2-7	13	TRBV27	AGRPMGTDSYEQY
TRBJ2-7	11	TRBV7-2	ASSRDRSDEQY
TRBJ2-1	13	TRBV6-2/TRBV6-3	ASSYSGQGYNEQF
TRBJ2-2	11	TRBV19	ASTNGPTGELF
TRBJ1-6	13	TRBV15	ATSRVGEGNSPLH
TRBJ1-1	14	TRBV6-1	ASSRLPDRGGTEAF
TRBJ2-2	12	TRBV19	ASTPRGRSGELF
TRBJ2-7	13	TRBV7-6	ASSPGQGGDNEQY
TRBJ1-2	12	TRBV2	ASSQWGDISKDT
TRBJ2-1	13	TRBV5-1	ASSPLTSGYNEQF
TRBJ2-5	12	TRBV3-1	ALQDSARQETQY
TRBJ2-5	12	TRBV5-1	ASSNQGGAETQY
TRBJ2-1	14	TRBV19	ATIQGGQGRHDEQF
TRBJ2-5	11	TRBV28	ASTSPPVETQY
TRBJ2-7	9	TRBV5-1	ASSLDNEQY
TRBJ2-7	16	TRBV20-1	SADPQGNDPDTTYEQY
TRBJ1-4	11	TRBV2	AGTRGGNEKLF
TRBJ2-6	14	TRBV20-1	SARTGVRSGANVLT
TRBJ1-2	15	TRBV6-5	ASSYSQEVTVGYGYT
TRBJ2-2	16	TRBV9	ASSALAGALPGTGELF
TRBJ1-5	14	TRBV6-1	ASSEPTGDSNQPQH
TRBJ2-3	16	TRBV7-2	ASSLNGIAGGRTDTQY
TRBJ2-1	13	TRBV2	ASSEAGLAANEQF
TRBJ1-2	12	TRBV2	ASSEALSQYGYT